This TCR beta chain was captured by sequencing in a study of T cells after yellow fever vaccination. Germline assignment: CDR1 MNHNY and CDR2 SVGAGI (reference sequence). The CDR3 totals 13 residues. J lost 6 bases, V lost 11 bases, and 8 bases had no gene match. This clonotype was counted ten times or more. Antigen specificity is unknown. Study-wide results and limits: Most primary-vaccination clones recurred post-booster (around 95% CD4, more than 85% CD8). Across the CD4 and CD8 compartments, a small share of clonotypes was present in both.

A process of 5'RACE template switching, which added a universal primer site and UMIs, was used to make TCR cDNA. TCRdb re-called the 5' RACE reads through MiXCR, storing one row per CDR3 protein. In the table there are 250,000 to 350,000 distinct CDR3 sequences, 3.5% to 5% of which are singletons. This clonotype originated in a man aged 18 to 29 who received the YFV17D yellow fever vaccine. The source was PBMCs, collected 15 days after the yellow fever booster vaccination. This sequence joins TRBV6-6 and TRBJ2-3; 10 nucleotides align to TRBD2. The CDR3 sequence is CAATSGGGDTQYF. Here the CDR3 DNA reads TGTGCCGCCACGAGCGGGGGGGGGGATACGCAGTATTTT.